Reported below is one T cell receptor (beta chain). What it binds is unknown. PCR primers comprised 60 Vbeta and 13 Jbeta primers. Repertoires were generated with immunoSEQ multiplex PCR, while TCRdb's copy carries only in-frame clones and drops some. Altogether approximately 150,000 clones are present, about 72% being singletons, with the ten largest covering 2% to 3%. The sample is drawn from a study of cytomegalovirus exposure and HLA in healthy donors. The CDR3 runs 11 residues. Germline values: CDR1 SEHNR, CDR2 FQNEAQ (reference sequence). Trimming pared 5 bases from V and 8 bases from J, leaving 7 bases between. Whole-study results and caveats: Cytomegalovirus status was reportedly diagnosed by the classifier with high specificity and sensitivity. A prior analysis recorded that most TCR beta V segments were productive about 87% or about 30% of the time. Across all donors, roughly uniform sequencing depth was an assumption of the presence/absence analyses.

This receptor was obtained from a human donor in good health. The V and J genes are TRBV7-9 and TRBJ2-4; D is possibly TRBD2 (6 bases). The sample was PBMCs. In DNA, the CDR3 is TGTGCCAGCAGCCCGGGGGACATTCAGTACTTC. Protein: CASSPGDIQYF.